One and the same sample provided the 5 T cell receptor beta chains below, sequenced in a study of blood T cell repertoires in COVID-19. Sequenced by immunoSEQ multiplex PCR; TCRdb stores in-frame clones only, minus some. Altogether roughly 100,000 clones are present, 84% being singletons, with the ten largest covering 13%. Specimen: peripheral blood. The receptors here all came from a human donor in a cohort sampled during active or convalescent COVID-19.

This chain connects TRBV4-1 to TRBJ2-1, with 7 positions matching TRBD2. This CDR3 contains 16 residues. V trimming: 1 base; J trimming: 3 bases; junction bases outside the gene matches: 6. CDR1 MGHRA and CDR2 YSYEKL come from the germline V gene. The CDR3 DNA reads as TGCGCCAGCAGCCAAGGGCCAGCGGGAAACTACAATGAGCAGTTCTTC. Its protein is CASSQGPAGNYNEQFF.

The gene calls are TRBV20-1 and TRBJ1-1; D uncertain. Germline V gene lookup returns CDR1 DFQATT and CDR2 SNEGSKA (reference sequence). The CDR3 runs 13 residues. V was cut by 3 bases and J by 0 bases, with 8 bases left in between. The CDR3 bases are TGCAGTGCTAGTGACCACATGAACACTGAAGCTTTCTTT. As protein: CSASDHMNTEAFF.

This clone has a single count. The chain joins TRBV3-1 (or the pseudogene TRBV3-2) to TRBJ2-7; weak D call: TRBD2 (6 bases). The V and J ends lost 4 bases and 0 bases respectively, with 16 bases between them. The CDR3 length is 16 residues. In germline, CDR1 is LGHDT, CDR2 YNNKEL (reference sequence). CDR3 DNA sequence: TGTGCCAGCAGCCCGTCCGCTAGCGTGAGCTCCTACGAGCAGTACTTC. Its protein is CASSPSASVSSYEQYF.

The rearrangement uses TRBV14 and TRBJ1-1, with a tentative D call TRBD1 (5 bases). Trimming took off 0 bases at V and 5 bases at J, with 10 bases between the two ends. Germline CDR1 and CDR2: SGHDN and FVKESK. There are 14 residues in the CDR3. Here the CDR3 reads CASSQETRGTEAFF. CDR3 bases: TGTGCCAGCAGCCAAGAAACCCGGGGGACTGAAGCTTTCTTT.

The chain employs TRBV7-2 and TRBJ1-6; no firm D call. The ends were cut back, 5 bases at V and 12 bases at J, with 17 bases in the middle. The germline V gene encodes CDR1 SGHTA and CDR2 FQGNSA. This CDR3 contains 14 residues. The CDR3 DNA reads TGTGCCAGCAGCCAGTCGGGTTACCCGTTACCCCTCCACTTT. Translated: CASSQSGYPLPLHF.